The 5 T cell receptor beta chains reported below all come from one sample, sequenced in a study of OX40 agonist ivuxolimab in advanced cancers. Measured with immunoSEQ multiplex PCR; TCRdb has only the in-frame clones, and not every one. The sample carries 20,000 to 30,000 clones, 60% to 80% recorded once. The input for sequencing was CD4+ or CD8+ T cells sorted from blood, taken in a trial of the OX40 agonist ivuxolimab. The receptors stem from an adult with an advanced solid tumor such as melanoma, head and neck, liver or kidney cancer.

This chain joins TRBV4-1 and TRBJ2-1; 9 bases are a match to TRBD2. Germline values: CDR1 MGHRA, CDR2 YSYEKL. V gave up 0 bases and J gave up 4 bases; unmatched junction bases: 13. The CDR3 runs to 19 residues. CDR3 loop: CASSQEGPDTSGPYNEQFF. The CDR3 nucleotides are TGCGCCAGCAGCCAAGAAGGCCCGGATACTAGCGGGCCTTACAATGAGCAGTTCTTC.

V gene TRBV6-5 combines with J gene TRBJ2-1; possible D gene TRBD1, 5 bases. The length of the CDR3 is 16 residues. V dropped 0 bases and J dropped 0 bases, with 9 bases sitting between them. CDR1 MNHEY and CDR2 SVGAGI come from the germline V gene. The CDR3 reads CASSYSPRGSYNEQFF. CDR3 in DNA: TGTGCCAGCAGTTACTCGCCTAGGGGCTCCTACAATGAGCAGTTCTTC.

V is TRBV28 and J is TRBJ2-5; a possible D gene is TRBD1 (5 bases). Gene TRBJ2-7 matches the end of the DNA better, so the J call may be wrong. CDR3 length equals 12 residues. From germline, CDR1 is MDHEN and CDR2 SYDVKM. The CDR3, as DNA: TGTGCCAGCGGGGCGTTTACCTACGAGCAGTACTTC. Translation: CASGAFTYEQYF.

The chain employs TRBV9 and TRBJ2-3; no firm D call. Trimming removed 0 bases at V and 5 bases at J, with 16 bases between. The CDR3 extends over 16 amino acids. Germline CDR1 SGDLS, CDR2 YYNGEE. CDR3 in DNA: TGTGCCAGCAGCGTAGCTGAGCCAGGCTTGAGAGATACGCAGTATTTT. Amino acid sequence: CASSVAEPGLRDTQYF.

V is TRBV28 and J is TRBJ1-2; TRBD1 might be the D (5 bases). The CDR3 is 13 residues long. CDR1 is MDHEN and CDR2 is SYDVKM in the germline V gene. Trimming pared 3 bases from V and 2 bases from J, leaving 7 bases between. The CDR3 sequence: CASSFQGNYGYTF. The CDR3 DNA follows: TGTGCCAGCAGTTTCCAGGGCAACTATGGCTACACCTTC.